The 30 T cell receptor beta chains given below trace back to one sample, sequenced in a study of shared clonotypes between healthy human individuals. Profiled with immunoSEQ multiplex PCR; TCRdb holds only in-frame clones, not every one. The top ten hold about 1.5% of the sample, which has about a million clones, approximately 80% seen once. The specimen sequenced was memory CD4+ T cells sorted from blood. Subset denoted: CD45RA-negative fraction. The receptors come from a man aged 18 to 29 in good health.

This rearrangement joins TRBV5-6 to TRBJ1-1; unclear D gene. Germline CDR1 reads SGHDT; CDR2 reads YYEEEE. This CDR3 has 14 residues. V gave up 2 bases and J gave up 5 bases, with 13 bases separating them. The CDR3 sequence: CASSFQVRGTEAFF. The DNA for the CDR3 is TGTGCCAGCAGCTTTCAGGTACGGGGAACTGAAGCTTTCTTT.

This clone appeared a few times. Other nucleotide sequences in the sample specify the same CDR3. The CDR3 is CASSLGADTYEQYF. Written as DNA, the CDR3 is TGTGCCAGCAGCTTAGGGGCGGATACCTACGAGCAGTACTTC. V gene TRBV7-6 combines with J gene TRBJ2-7; D gene ambiguous. CDR3 length equals 14 residues. CDR1 and CDR2 from the germline V gene are SGHVS and FNYEAQ. Trimming removed 1 base from V and 2 bases from J, with 9 bases in between. Filled out from reference TRBV7-6 and TRBJ2-7, the complete variable domain reads GAGVSQSPRYKVTKRGQDVALRCDPISGHVSLYWYRQALGQGPEFLTYFNYEAQQDKSGLPNDRFSAERPEGSISTLTIQRTEQRDSAMYRCASSLGADTYEQYFGPGTRLTVT.

This clone was counted a few times. V gene TRBV7-9 combines with J gene TRBJ2-3; 7 nucleotides line up with TRBD1. Losses at the gene ends were 4 bases for V and 5 bases for J; bases not matched to a gene: 15. Germline-derived CDR1 and CDR2 are SEHNR and FQNEAQ (reference sequence). The CDR3 contains 17 residues. CDR3 nucleotides: TGTGCCAGCAGCTGGGGTTTGGGACAGTTCGTTGAAGATACGCAGTATTTT. It codes for CASSWGLGQFVEDTQYF.

The chain employs TRBV15 and TRBJ2-1; perhaps TRBD2 as D (6 bases). The CDR3 runs 15 residues. V was trimmed by 3 bases and J by 9 bases, leaving 18 bases between them. Germline values: CDR1 LNHNV, CDR2 YYDKDF (reference sequence). CDR3 region: CATSSDGSRWSEQFF. The CDR3 bases are TGTGCCACCAGCAGCGACGGGAGCAGGTGGAGTGAGCAGTTCTTC.

This clone appeared once. The chain employs TRBV2 and TRBJ2-2, with no clear D. Trimming took 5 bases from V and 4 from J, leaving 5 bases between them. The CDR3 is made up of 12 amino acids. Germline V gene data show CDR1 as SNHLY and CDR2 as FYNNEI. The CDR3 loop is CASSFLTGELFF. The CDR3 coding sequence is TGTGCCAGCAGTTTCCTCACCGGGGAGCTGTTTTTT.

The chain combines TRBV9 with TRBJ2-1; no definite D call. CDR3 length equals 16 residues. Trimming shortened V by 0 bases and J by 6 bases, and 16 bases separated the two germline ends. The germline CDR1 and CDR2 sequences are SGDLS and YYNGEE. In DNA form, the CDR3 reads TGTGCCAGCAGCGTAGCGGGCGGAATCGGCCTCAATGAGCAGTTCTTC. Protein sequence: CASSVAGGIGLNEQFF.

This clone has just one count. The chain has TRBV19 and TRBJ1-5, with D possibly matching TRBD1 (5 bases). The CDR3 sequence is 14 residues long. Trimming stripped 3 bases from V and 6 bases from J, with 12 bases between. The germline V gene encodes CDR1 LNHDA and CDR2 SQIVND (reference sequence). The CDR3 region has the DNA TGTGCCAGTAGTATGGGTGGGGGGAGTCAGCCCCAGCATTTT. Protein: CASSMGGGSQPQHF. Full variable domain (missing parts from reference TRBV19 and TRBJ1-5): DGGITQSPKYLFRKEGQNVTLSCEQNLNHDAMYWYRQDPGQGLRLIYYSQIVNDFQKGDIAEGYSVSREKKESFPLTVTSAQKNPTAFYLCASSMGGGSQPQHFGDGTRLSIL.

The genes are TRBV5-1 and TRBJ2-6; weak D call: TRBD2 (5 bases). Germline CDR1 SGHRS, CDR2 YFSETQ. Trimming pared 6 bases from V and 4 bases from J, leaving 14 bases between. The CDR3 is 15 amino acids. CDR3 nucleotide sequence: TGCGCCAGCACCCCCGGAGGATCCGGGGCCAACGTCCTGACTTTC. It codes for CASTPGGSGANVLTF.

The CDR3 region has the DNA TGCGCCAGCAGCTTGGCACAGGGTGTCAATGAGCAGTTCTTC. Encoded protein: CASSLAQGVNEQFF. This chain links TRBV5-1 with TRBJ2-1; possible D gene TRBD1, 6 bases. This CDR3 has 14 amino acids. V lost 0 bases and J 6 bases, leaving 10 bases between the germline ends. Germline CDR1 reads SGHRS; CDR2 reads YFSETQ.

The chain uses TRBV21-1 and TRBJ2-1; no DNA check was done on the table's D call, TRBD2. TRBV21-1 represents a pseudogene. CDR3 size: 13 residues. The CDR3 DNA sequence: TGTGCCAGCAGCAAAGCCCTAGCGGGAGAGCAGTTCTTC. Translating gives CASSKALAGEQFF.

This rearrangement joins TRBV7-2 to TRBJ2-2, with D tentatively TRBD1 (6 bases). The CDR3 has 15 amino acids. Germline lookup yields CDR1 SGHTA and CDR2 FQGNSA. V was shortened by 4 bases and J by 8 bases, with 17 bases between the two germline ends. The CDR3 region is CASSSPGRGPGELFF. In nucleotides, the CDR3 is TGTGCCAGCAGCTCCCCAGGCAGGGGACCGGGGGAGCTGTTTTTT.

The genes are TRBV28 and TRBJ1-1; no definite D call. V was pared by 5 bases and J by 6 bases, with 22 bases between. Germline V gene lookup returns CDR1 MDHEN and CDR2 SYDVKM. CDR3 length: 16 residues. This CDR3 is CASSLPISTTSAEAFF. The CDR3, as DNA: TGTGCCAGCAGTCTCCCAATTTCAACGACGTCAGCTGAAGCTTTCTTT.

The V and J genes are TRBV4-3 and TRBJ2-7; D remains unclear. The CDR3 consists of 15 residues. The V gene's germline CDR1 is LGHNA and CDR2 YSLEER. Trimming shortened V by 2 bases and J by 5 bases, and 16 bases separated the two germline ends. For the CDR3, the DNA is TGCGCCAGCAGCCAACGCCCGACTGTTCGGGACGAGCAGTACTTC. It is translated as CASSQRPTVRDEQYF.

Note on this clone: Other nucleotide sequences from this sample produce the same CDR3. The chain carries TRBV5-4 and TRBJ1-1; D is unresolved. CDR1 and CDR2 (germline): SGHNT, YYREEE (reference sequence). This CDR3 contains 14 residues. Trimming removed 0 bases at V and 2 bases at J, with 8 bases between. CDR3: CASSLGPANTEAFF. The CDR3 nucleotides read TGTGCCAGCAGCTTGGGTCCGGCCAACACTGAAGCTTTCTTT. Drawing the rest from reference TRBV5-4 and TRBJ1-1, the complete variable domain is ETGVTQSPTHLIKTRGQQVTLRCSSQSGHNTVSWYQQALGQGPQFIFQYYREEENGRGNFPPRFSGLQFPNYSSELNVNALELDDSALYLCASSLGPANTEAFFGQGTRLTVV.

This clone was seen a handful of times. This chain connects TRBV7-2 to TRBJ2-7; D ambiguous. Germline V gene data show CDR1 as SGHTA and CDR2 as FQGNSA. The V gene lost 5 bases and the J gene lost 7 bases, with 18 bases spanning the gap. This CDR3 has 14 residues. CDR3 in DNA: TGTGCCAGCAGCACTCGGGCGCAGGTGTGGGAGCAGTACTTC. Protein product: CASSTRAQVWEQYF.

The chain recombines TRBV10-1 with TRBJ2-7; 10 positions match TRBD2. Germline V gene data show CDR1 as WNHNN and CDR2 as SYGVQD (reference sequence). V shed 6 bases, J shed 4 bases, and the junction held 33 bases outside the gene matches. This CDR3 is 23 amino acids long. CDR3 protein: CASRGQSLSGQGVLAGVRYEQYF. The CDR3 DNA reads as TGCGCCAGCAGAGGACAATCACTCAGCGGACAGGGCGTCCTAGCGGGAGTCAGGTACGAGCAGTACTTC.

For this clone: Given a much more abundant clone one base away, this may be a read error. The sample contains more than one DNA sequence encoding this CDR3. The V and J genes are TRBV7-2 and TRBJ2-7; D not resolved. Per germline, CDR1 SGHTA and CDR2 FQGNSA. V dropped 4 bases and J dropped 3 bases, with 4 bases sitting between them. This CDR3 has 11 residues. The CDR3 loop reads CASSSYYEQYF. Here the CDR3 DNA reads TGTGCCAGCAGCTCCTACTACGAGCAGTACTTC.

This clone showed up just a few times. This CDR3 is also generated by other DNA sequences in the sample. The chain is built from TRBV11-2 and TRBJ2-7; 8 nucleotides agree with TRBD2. This CDR3 contains 15 residues. V lost 1 base to trimming and J lost 0 bases; unmatched junction nucleotides: 2. Per germline, CDR1 SGHAT and CDR2 FQNNGV. The CDR3 region is CASSLAGGPSYEQYF. The CDR3 bases are TGTGCCAGCAGCTTAGCGGGAGGGCCCTCCTACGAGCAGTACTTC.

This clone has at least ten counts. The CDR3 bases are TGTGCCAGCATGGAGGGCCTTGGCTCCTACAATGAGCAGTTCTTC. It yields the protein CASMEGLGSYNEQFF. The rearrangement uses TRBV6-5 and TRBJ2-1; D may be TRBD2 (6 bases). Germline V gene lookup returns CDR1 MNHEY and CDR2 SVGAGI. This CDR3 has 15 amino acids. Trimming stripped 7 bases from V and 0 bases from J, with 13 bases between.

V is TRBV20-1 and J is TRBJ1-5; unclear D gene. This CDR3 has 9 residues. Germline V gene sequence: CDR1 DFQATT, CDR2 SNEGSKA (reference sequence). V lost 3 bases, J lost 10 bases, and 4 bases lay in between. The CDR3 DNA reads TGCAGTGCTAGTGAACCCCAGCATTTT. Its translation: CSASEPQHF.

For the CDR3, the DNA is TGTGCCAGCAGCCAACAGCTAGGGTTTACTGAAAAACTGTTTTTT. Its translation: CASSQQLGFTEKLFF. The V call is TRBV14, the J call TRBJ1-4; D is ambiguous. CDR1 and CDR2 (germline): SGHDN, FVKESK. The V end was cut by 2 bases, the J end by 7 bases, with 14 bases between. The CDR3 loop spans 15 amino acids.

The chain links TRBV9 to TRBJ2-3, with D hard to call. CDR1 and CDR2 from the germline V gene are SGDLS and YYNGEE. The CDR3 has 17 amino acids. V shed 4 bases and J shed 1 base, with 19 bases lying between them. This CDR3 is CASSLRPDGAGTDTQYF. The CDR3 region has the DNA TGTGCCAGCAGCCTTCGCCCGGACGGTGCTGGCACAGATACGCAGTATTTT.

The chain links TRBV28 to TRBJ2-5; D could derive from TRBD1 or TRBD2 (6 bases each). Germline CDR1 is MDHEN and CDR2 is SYDVKM. The V end was cut by 6 bases, the J end by 5 bases, with 19 bases between. The CDR3 extends over 15 amino acids. The CDR3 spells CASRADGGDGETQYF. CDR3 nucleotide sequence: TGTGCCAGCAGGGCGGACGGGGGCGATGGGGAGACCCAGTACTTC.

The chain is built from TRBV5-1 and TRBJ2-7; TRBD2 agrees at 8 bases. There are 15 residues in the CDR3. Germline V lookup: CDR1 SGHRS, CDR2 YFSETQ. The J segment lost 6 bases and the V segment lost 0 bases, leaving 8 bases of the junction unmatched. CDR3 sequence: CASSLDLGLVGEQYF. CDR3 in DNA: TGCGCCAGCAGCTTGGATTTGGGACTAGTAGGCGAGCAGTACTTC.

This rearrangement joins TRBV28 to TRBJ2-2; D gene unclear. Germline CDR1 is MDHEN and CDR2 is SYDVKM. CDR3 length: 12 amino acids. Trimming removed 6 bases from V and 4 bases from J, with 6 bases in between. The CDR3 region has the DNA TGTGCCAGCAGCCGTACCACCGGGGAGCTGTTTTTT. Translating gives CASSRTTGELFF.

The genes are TRBV2 and TRBJ1-1; D possibly corresponds to TRBD1 (5 bases). This CDR3 spans 18 amino acids. Germline V gene lookup returns CDR1 SNHLY and CDR2 FYNNEI. Trimming stripped 6 bases from V and 5 bases from J, with 28 bases between. CDR3 loop: CASSSINLSTVGRTEAFF. DNA for the CDR3: TGTGCCAGCAGCTCTATAAACCTCTCGACAGTGGGTAGGACTGAAGCTTTCTTT.

The chain uses TRBV4-3 and TRBJ2-2; D gene unclear. Germline V gene lookup returns CDR1 LGHNA and CDR2 YSLEER. Trimming stripped 1 base from V and 6 bases from J, with 9 bases between. The CDR3 runs 14 residues. The CDR3 reads CASSQVTASGELFF. The DNA of the CDR3 is TGCGCCAGCAGCCAAGTTACTGCCTCCGGGGAGCTGTTTTTT.

This clone came up a few times. The chain is built from TRBV5-4 and TRBJ2-2, with D maybe TRBD1 (6 bases). The germline CDR1 and CDR2 sequences are SGHNT and YYREEE (reference sequence). The V gene lost 3 bases and the J gene lost 0 bases, with 15 bases spanning the gap. The CDR3 totals 17 residues. Here the CDR3 reads CASSSPLGTTNTGELFF. CDR3 nucleotides: TGTGCCAGCAGCTCTCCCCTCGGGACAACGAACACCGGGGAGCTGTTTTTT.

There are a few counts of this clone. The gene calls are TRBV19 and TRBJ1-5; possible D gene TRBD1, 6 bases. The V end lost 8 bases, the J end lost 0 bases, and 14 bases lay between the germline ends. Germline-derived CDR1 and CDR2 are LNHDA and SQIVND (reference sequence). This CDR3 has 15 amino acids. CDR3 protein: CASETLGASNQPQHF. CDR3 DNA: TGTGCCAGTGAGACGCTGGGGGCTAGCAATCAGCCCCAGCATTTT.

This sequence joins TRBV5-1 and TRBJ2-7, with D tentatively TRBD2 (6 bases). In germline, CDR1 is SGHRS, CDR2 YFSETQ. V was trimmed by 1 base and J by 0 bases, leaving 14 bases between them. The CDR3 has 16 amino acids. The CDR3 coding sequence is TGCGCCAGCAGCTTGCAACCACTCGGGAGCTCCTACGAGCAGTACTTC. The encoded protein is CASSLQPLGSSYEQYF.